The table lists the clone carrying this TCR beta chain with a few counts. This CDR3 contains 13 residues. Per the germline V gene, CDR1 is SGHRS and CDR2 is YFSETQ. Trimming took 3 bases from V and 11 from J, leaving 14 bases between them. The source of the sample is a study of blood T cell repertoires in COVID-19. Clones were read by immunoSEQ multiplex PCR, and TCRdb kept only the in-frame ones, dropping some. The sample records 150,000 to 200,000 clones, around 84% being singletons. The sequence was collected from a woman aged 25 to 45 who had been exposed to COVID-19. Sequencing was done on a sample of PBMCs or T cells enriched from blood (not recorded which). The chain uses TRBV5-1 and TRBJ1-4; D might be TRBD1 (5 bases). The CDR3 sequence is CASSSALAGKLFF. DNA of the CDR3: TGCGCCAGCAGCTCCGCTCTCGCAGGGAAACTGTTTTTT. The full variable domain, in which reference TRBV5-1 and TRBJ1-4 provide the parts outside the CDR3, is KAGVTQTPRYLIKTRGQQVTLSCSPISGHRSVSWYQQTPGQGLQFLFEYFSETQRNKGNFPGRFSGRQFSNSRSEMNVSTLELGDSALYLCASSSALAGKLFFGSGTQLSVL.